This T cell receptor beta chain is from a study of T cell repertoires in cytomegalovirus infection. Across the study: HLA-C-restricted CMV epitopes, recently identified, and well-studied HLA-B-restricted ones were used by the study. General study points: Totalled public TCR beta family frequency picked out people who carried CMV plus the relevant HLA.

TCRdb re-derived calls from the reads in MiXCR, one entry per CDR3 protein. The repertoire holds roughly 920,000 distinct CDR3 sequences, with approximately 31% as singletons. On this clonotype: Its antigen is unidentified.

The V end was cut by 3 bases, the J end by 1 base, with 9 bases between. The CDR3 runs 14 residues. The receptor comes from a human donor in good health (CMV status not recorded). Some clones in this sample may be carry-over from other donors' samples. The material was cultured CD8+ T cells from PBMCs, obtained from culture after CMV antigen stimulation. The rearrangement links TRBV12-3 or TRBV12-4 to TRBJ1-1, with D possibly matching TRBD1 (6 bases). The CDR3 DNA reads TGTGCCAGCAGTTTCGCACAGGGGAACACTGAAGCTTTCTTT. Translating gives CASSFAQGNTEAFF.